This T cell receptor (beta chain) was found in a study of a mutant IDH1 vaccine in newly diagnosed glioma. The method was immunoSEQ multiplex PCR; TCRdb's version includes in-frame clones alone and lacks a portion of them. The table lists about 94,000 clones, just under 90% of them singletons. The sample's time point: week 47, end of study. Every single dose of the vaccine, 300 ug of mutant IDH1 20-mer peptide, came with topical imiquimod. The length of the CDR3 is 13 residues. Looked up from germline, CDR1 is LNHDA and CDR2 is SQIVND (reference sequence). V lost 4 bases, J lost 4 bases, and 3 bases stayed unmatched. Details on this clone: No antigen is known for it.

Specimen: PBMCs, collected from a glioma patient whose treatment included an IDH1 peptide vaccine. The rearrangement joins TRBV19 to TRBJ1-2, with TRBD1 matching over 7 bases. This TCR was recovered from a woman between 50 and 59 years old with glioma. The CDR3 spells CASSRGQFYGYTF. Here the CDR3 DNA reads TGTGCCAGTAGTAGGGGACAGTTCTATGGCTACACCTTC.